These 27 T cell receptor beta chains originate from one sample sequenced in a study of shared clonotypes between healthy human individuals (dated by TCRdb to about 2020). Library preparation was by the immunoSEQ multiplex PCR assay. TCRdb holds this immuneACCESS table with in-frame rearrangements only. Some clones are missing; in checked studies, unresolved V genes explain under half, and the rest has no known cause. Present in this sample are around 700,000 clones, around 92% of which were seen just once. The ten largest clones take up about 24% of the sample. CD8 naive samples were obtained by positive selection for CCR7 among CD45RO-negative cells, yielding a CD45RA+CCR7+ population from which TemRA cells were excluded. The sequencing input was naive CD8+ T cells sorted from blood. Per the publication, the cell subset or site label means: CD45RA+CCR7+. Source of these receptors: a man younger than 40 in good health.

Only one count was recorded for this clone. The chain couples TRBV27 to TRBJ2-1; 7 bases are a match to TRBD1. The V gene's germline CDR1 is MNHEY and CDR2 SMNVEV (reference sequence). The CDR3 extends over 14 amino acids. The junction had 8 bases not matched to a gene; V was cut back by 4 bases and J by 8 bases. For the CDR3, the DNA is TGTGCCAGCAGTTACCAGGGGGATTTTTATGAGCAGTTCTTC. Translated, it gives CASSYQGDFYEQFF.

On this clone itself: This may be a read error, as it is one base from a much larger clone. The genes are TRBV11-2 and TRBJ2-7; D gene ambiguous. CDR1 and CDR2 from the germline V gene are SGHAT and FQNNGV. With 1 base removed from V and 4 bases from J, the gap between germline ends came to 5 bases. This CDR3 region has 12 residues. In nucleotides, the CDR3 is TGTGCCAGCAGCTTAGCAGTATACGAGCAGTACTTC. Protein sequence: CASSLAVYEQYF.

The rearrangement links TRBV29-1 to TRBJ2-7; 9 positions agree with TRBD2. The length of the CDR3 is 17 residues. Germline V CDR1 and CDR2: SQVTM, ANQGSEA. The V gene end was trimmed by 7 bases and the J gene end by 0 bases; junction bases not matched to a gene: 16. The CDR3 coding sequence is TGCAGCGCCTGGACTAGCGAGACGAGTGGGGTCTCCTACGAGCAGTACTTC. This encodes CSAWTSETSGVSYEQYF.

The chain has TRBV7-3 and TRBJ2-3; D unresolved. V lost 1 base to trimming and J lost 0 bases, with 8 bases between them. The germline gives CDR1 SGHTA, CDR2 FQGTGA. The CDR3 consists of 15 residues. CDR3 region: CASSLSGRSTDTQYF. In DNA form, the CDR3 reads TGTGCCAGCAGCTTAAGTGGCAGAAGCACAGATACGCAGTATTTT.

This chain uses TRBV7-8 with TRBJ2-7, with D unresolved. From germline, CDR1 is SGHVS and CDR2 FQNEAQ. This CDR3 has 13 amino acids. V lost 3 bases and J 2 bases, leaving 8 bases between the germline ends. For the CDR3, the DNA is TGTGCCAGCAGCTTTGAGGCAGCCTACGAGCAGTACTTC. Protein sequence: CASSFEAAYEQYF.

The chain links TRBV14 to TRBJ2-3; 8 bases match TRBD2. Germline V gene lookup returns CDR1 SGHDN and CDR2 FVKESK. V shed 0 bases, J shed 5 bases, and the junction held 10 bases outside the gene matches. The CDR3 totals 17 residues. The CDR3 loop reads CASSQDRTGGPGDTQYF. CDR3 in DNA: TGTGCCAGCAGCCAAGATCGTACGGGAGGGCCCGGAGATACGCAGTATTTT.

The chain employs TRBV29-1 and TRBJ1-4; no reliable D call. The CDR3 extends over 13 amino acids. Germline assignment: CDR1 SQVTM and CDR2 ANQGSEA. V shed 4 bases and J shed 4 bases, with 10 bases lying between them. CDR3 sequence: CSVAARDNEKLFF. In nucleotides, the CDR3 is TGCAGCGTTGCAGCCCGGGATAATGAAAAACTGTTTTTT.

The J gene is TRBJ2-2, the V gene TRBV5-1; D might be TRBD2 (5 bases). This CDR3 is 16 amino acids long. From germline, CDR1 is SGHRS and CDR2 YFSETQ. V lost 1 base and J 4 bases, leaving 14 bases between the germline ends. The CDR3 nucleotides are TGCGCCAGCAGCTTGTTCTGGGAGTGGGGCACCGGGGAGCTGTTTTTT. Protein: CASSLFWEWGTGELFF. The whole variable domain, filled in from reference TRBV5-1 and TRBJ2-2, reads KAGVTQTPRYLIKTRGQQVTLSCSPISGHRSVSWYQQTPGQGLQFLFEYFSETQRNKGNFPGRFSGRQFSNSRSEMNVSTLELGDSALYLCASSLFWEWGTGELFFGEGSRLTVL.

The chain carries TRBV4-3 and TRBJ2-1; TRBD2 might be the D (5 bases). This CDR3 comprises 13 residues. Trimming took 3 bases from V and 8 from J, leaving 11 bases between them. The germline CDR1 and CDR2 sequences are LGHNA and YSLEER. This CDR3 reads CASSQELSDEQFF. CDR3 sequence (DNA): TGCGCCAGCAGCCAGGAACTTAGCGATGAGCAGTTCTTC.

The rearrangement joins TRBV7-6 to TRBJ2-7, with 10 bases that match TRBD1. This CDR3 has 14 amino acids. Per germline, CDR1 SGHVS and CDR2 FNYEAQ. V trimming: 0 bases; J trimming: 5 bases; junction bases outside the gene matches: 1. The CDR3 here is CASSLATGGDEQYF. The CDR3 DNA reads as TGTGCCAGCAGCTTAGCGACAGGGGGCGACGAGCAGTACTTC.

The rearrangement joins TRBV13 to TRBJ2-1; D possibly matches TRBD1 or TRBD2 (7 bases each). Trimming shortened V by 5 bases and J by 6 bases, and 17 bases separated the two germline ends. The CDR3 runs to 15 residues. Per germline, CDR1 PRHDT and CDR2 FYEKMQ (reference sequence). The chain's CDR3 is CASSQTGEGVNEQFF. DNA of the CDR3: TGTGCCAGCAGCCAAACAGGGGAGGGGGTCAATGAGCAGTTCTTC.

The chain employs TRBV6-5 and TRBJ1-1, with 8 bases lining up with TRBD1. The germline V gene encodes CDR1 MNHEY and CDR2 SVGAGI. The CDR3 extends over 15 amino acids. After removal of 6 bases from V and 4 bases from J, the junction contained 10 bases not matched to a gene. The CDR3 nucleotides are TGTGCCAGCAGCCACGGACAGGGATCAGCCACTGAAGCTTTCTTT. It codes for CASSHGQGSATEAFF.

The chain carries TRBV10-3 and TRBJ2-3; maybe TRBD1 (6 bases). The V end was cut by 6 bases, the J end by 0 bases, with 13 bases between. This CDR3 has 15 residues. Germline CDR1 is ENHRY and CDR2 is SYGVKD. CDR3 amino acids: CAIREQGLSTDTQYF. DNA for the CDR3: TGTGCCATCAGGGAACAGGGCCTAAGCACAGATACGCAGTATTTT.

The chain's CDR3 is CASSLLTNREQYF. CDR3 coding DNA: TGTGCCAGCAGCTTACTGACGAACCGAGAGCAGTACTTC. The chain uses TRBV7-2 and TRBJ2-7; D not certain. Looked up from germline, CDR1 is SGHTA and CDR2 is FQGNSA. The V end lost 2 bases, the J end lost 7 bases, and 12 bases lay between the germline ends. The CDR3 contains 13 residues.

CDR3 sequence: CASRLPGQGSYEQYF. The CDR3 DNA follows: TGTGCCAGCAGACTTCCGGGACAGGGATCCTACGAGCAGTACTTC. The chain recombines TRBV28 with TRBJ2-7, with 9 bases aligning to TRBD1. The CDR3 is 15 amino acids. The J segment lost 1 base and the V segment lost 6 bases, leaving 7 bases of the junction unmatched. Looked up from germline, CDR1 is MDHEN and CDR2 is SYDVKM.

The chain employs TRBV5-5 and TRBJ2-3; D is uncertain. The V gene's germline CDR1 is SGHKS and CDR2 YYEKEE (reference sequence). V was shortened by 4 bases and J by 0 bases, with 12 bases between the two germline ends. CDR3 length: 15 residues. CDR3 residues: CASSIGDYSTDTQYF. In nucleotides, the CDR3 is TGTGCCAGCAGCATAGGAGATTACAGCACAGATACGCAGTATTTT.

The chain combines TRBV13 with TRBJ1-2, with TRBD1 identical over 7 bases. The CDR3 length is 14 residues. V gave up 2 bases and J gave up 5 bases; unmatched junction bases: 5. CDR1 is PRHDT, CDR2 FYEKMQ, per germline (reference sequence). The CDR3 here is CASSLSTGVYGYTF. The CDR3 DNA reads TGTGCCAGCAGCTTATCCACAGGGGTTTATGGCTACACCTTC.

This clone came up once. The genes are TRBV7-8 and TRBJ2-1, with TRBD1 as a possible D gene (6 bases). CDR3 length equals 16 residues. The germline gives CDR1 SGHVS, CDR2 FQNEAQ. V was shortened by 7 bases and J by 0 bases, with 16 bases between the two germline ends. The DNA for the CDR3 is TGTGCCAGCAACCACCGGGACACAAACTCCTACAATGAGCAGTTCTTC. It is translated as CASNHRDTNSYNEQFF.

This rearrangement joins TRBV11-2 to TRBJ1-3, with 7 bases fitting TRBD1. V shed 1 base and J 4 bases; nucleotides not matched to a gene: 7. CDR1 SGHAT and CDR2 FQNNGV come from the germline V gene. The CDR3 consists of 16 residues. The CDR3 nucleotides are TGTGCCAGCAGCTTAGGAAGGACAGGACGAGGAAACACCATATATTTT. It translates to CASSLGRTGRGNTIYF.

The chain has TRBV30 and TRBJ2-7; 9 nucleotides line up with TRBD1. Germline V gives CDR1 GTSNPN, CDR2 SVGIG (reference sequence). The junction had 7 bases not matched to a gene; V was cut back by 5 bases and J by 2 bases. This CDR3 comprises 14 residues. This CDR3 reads CAWLRTGVAYEQYF. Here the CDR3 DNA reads TGTGCCTGGCTACGGACAGGGGTGGCCTACGAGCAGTACTTC.

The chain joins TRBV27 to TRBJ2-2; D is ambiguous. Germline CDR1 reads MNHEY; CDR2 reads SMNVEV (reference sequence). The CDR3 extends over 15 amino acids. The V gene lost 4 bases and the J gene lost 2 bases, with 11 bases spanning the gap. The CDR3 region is CASSYYPDNTGELFF. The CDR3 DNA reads TGTGCCAGCAGTTACTATCCAGATAACACCGGGGAGCTGTTTTTT.

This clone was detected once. In DNA, the CDR3 is TGCGCCAGCAGCTTGGATGGGCTGACGGTCACCGGGGAGCTGTTTTTT. Translating gives CASSLDGLTVTGELFF. J is TRBJ2-2 and V is TRBV5-1; the D is unclear. The germline V and J ends were trimmed by 0 bases and 4 bases, with 13 bases remaining between them. This CDR3 spans 16 amino acids. The germline gives CDR1 SGHRS, CDR2 YFSETQ.

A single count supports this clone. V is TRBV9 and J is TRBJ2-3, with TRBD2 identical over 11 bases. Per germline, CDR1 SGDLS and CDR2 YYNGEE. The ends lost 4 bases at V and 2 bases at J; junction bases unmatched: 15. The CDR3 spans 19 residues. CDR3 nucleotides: TGTGCCAGCAGCTCCCGCTCCCGAACTAGCGGGAGACCCACAGATACGCAGTATTTT. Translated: CASSSRSRTSGRPTDTQYF.

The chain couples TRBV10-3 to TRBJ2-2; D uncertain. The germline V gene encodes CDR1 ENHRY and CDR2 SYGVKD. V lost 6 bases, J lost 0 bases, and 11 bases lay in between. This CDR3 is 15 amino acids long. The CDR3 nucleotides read TGTGCCATCAGGGATTTCGTTTCGAACACCGGGGAGCTGTTTTTT. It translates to CAIRDFVSNTGELFF.

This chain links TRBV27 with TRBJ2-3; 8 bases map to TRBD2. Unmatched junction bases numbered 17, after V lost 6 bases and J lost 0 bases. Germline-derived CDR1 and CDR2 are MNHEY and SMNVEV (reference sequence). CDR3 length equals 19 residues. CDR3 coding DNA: TGTGCCAGCAGCCACCCCGGGGGCGGGGGGACCACTAGCACAGATACGCAGTATTTT. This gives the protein CASSHPGGGGTTSTDTQYF.

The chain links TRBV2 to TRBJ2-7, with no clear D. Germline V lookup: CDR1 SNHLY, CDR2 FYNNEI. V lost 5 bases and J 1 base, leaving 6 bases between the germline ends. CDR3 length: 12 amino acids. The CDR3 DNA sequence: TGTGCCAGCAGTTCTTTATCCTACGAGCAGTACTTC. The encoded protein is CASSSLSYEQYF.

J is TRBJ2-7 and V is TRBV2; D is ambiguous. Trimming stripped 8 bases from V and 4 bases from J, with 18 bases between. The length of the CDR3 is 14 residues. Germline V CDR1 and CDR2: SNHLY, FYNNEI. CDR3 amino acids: CASGPSGLTYEQYF. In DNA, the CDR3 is TGTGCCAGCGGACCTAGTGGCCTGACGTACGAGCAGTACTTC. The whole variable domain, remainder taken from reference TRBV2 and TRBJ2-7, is EPEVTQTPSHQVTQMGQEVILRCVPISNHLYFYWYRQILGQKVEFLVSFYNNEISEKSEIFDDQFSVERPDGSNFTLKIRSTKLEDSAMYFCASGPSGLTYEQYFGPGTRLTVT.